The entry below describes one TCR beta chain. The length of the CDR3 is 20 residues. The ends lost 4 bases at V and 10 bases at J; junction bases unmatched: 23. Germline CDR1 MNHNS, CDR2 SASEGT. The data were taken from a study of technical replicates of blood from a few donors. Only in-frame clones appear in the TCRdb table, and some are missing; sequencing was by immunoSEQ multiplex PCR. The top ten hold about 4.6% of the sample, which has about 69,000 clones, around 90% seen once. The chain employs TRBV6-1 and TRBJ1-6; 9 positions match TRBD1. Material for sequencing was PBMCs. The TCR originated in a human donor in good health. Some clones in this sample may be carry-over from other donors' samples. DNA of the CDR3: TGTGCCAGCAGTGCATCCACCCAGAGTGACAGGGGGTTTCCGGGGTCACCCCTCCACTTT. Translated, it gives CASSASTQSDRGFPGSPLHF.